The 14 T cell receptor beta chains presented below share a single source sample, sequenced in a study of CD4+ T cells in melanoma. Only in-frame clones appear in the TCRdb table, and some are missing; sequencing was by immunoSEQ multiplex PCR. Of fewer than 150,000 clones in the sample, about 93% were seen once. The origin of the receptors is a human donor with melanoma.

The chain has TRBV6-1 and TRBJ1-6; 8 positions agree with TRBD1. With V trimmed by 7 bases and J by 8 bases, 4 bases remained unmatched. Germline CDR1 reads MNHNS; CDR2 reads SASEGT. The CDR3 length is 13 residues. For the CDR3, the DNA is TGTGCCAGCACCGACAGGGGACATTCACCCCTCCACTTT. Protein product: CASTDRGHSPLHF.

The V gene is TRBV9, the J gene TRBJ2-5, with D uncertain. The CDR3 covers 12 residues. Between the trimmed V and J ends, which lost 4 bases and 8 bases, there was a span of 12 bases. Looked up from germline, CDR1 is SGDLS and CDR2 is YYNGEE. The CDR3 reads CASSPPRGTQYF. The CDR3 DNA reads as TGTGCCAGCAGCCCCCCCCGTGGTACCCAGTACTTC. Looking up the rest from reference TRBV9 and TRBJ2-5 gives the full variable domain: DSGVTQTPKHLITATGQRVTLRCSPRSGDLSVYWYQQSLDQGLQFLIQYYNGEERAKGNILERFSAQQFPDLHSELNLSSLELGDSALYFCASSPPRGTQYFGPGTRLLVL.

CDR3 in DNA: TGTGCCAGCTCACCAACGGGACCAGGATCTGGAAACACCATATATTTT. This sequence encodes CASSPTGPGSGNTIYF. The chain combines TRBV18 with TRBJ1-3, with D tentatively TRBD1 (5 bases). The V and J ends lost 2 bases and 1 base respectively, with 12 bases between them. The CDR3 has 16 amino acids. The V gene's germline CDR1 is KGHSH and CDR2 LQKENI.

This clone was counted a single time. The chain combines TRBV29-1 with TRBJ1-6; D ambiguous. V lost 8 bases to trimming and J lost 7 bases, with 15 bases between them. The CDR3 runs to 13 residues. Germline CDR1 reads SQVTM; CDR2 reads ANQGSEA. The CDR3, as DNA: TGCAGCACCCGAACGACGGAAAATTCACCCCTCCACTTT. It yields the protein CSTRTTENSPLHF. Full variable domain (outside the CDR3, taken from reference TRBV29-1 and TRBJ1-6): SAVISQKPSRDICQRGTSLTIQCQVDSQVTMMFWYRQQPGQSLTLIATANQGSEATYESGFVIDKFPISRPNLTFSTLTVSNMSPEDSSIYLCSTRTTENSPLHFGNGTRLTVT.

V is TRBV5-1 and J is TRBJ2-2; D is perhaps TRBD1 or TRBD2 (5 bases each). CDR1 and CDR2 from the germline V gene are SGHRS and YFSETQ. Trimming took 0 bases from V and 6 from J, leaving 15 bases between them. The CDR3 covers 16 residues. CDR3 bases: TGCGCCAGCAGCTTGGTTGGGGGTTTGGTGGCCGGGGAGCTGTTTTTT. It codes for CASSLVGGLVAGELFF.

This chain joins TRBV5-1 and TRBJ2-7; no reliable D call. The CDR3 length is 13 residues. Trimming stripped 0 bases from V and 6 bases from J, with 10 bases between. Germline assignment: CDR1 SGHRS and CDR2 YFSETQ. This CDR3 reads CASSLVETGEQYF. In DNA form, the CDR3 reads TGCGCCAGCAGCTTGGTGGAAACTGGCGAGCAGTACTTC.

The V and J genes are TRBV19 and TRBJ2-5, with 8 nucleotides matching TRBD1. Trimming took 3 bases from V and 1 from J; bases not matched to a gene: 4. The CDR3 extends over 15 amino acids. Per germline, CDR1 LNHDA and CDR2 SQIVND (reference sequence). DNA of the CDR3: TGTGCCAGTAGTATGGGCACAGGGGGCCAAGAGACCCAGTACTTC. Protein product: CASSMGTGGQETQYF.

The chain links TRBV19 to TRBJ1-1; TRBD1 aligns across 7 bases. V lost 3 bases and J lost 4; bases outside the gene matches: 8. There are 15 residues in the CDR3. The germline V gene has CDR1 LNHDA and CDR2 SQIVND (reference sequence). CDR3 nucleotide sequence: TGTGCCAGTAGTATTTCGTGGGCAGGGGGCACTGAAGCTTTCTTT. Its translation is CASSISWAGGTEAFF.

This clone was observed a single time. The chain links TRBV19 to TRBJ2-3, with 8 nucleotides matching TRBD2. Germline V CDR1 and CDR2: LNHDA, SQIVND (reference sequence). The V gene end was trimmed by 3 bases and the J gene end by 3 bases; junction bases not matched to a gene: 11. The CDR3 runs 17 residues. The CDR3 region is CASSISGLAWGTDTQYF. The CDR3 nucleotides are TGTGCCAGTAGTATTTCTGGACTAGCCTGGGGGACAGATACGCAGTATTTT.

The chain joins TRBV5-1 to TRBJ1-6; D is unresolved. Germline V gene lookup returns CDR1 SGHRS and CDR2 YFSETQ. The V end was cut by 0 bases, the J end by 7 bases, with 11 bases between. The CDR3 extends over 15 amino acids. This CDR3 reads CASSLESPGNSPLHF. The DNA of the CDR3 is TGCGCCAGCAGCTTGGAGTCCCCGGGAAATTCACCCCTCCACTTT.

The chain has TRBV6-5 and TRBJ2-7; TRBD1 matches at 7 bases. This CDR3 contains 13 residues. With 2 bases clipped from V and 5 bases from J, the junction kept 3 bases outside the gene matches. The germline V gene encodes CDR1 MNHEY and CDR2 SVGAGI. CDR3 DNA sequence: TGTGCCAGCAGTTACGACAGGGTGGACGAGCAGTACTTC. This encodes CASSYDRVDEQYF.

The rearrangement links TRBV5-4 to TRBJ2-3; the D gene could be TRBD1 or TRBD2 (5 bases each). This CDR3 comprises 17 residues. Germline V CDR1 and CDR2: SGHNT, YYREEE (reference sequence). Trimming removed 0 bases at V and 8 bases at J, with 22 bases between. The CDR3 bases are TGTGCCAGCAGCTTGGGGGGAGCCGGGCCTACAGGCGTTACGCAGTATTTT. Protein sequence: CASSLGGAGPTGVTQYF.

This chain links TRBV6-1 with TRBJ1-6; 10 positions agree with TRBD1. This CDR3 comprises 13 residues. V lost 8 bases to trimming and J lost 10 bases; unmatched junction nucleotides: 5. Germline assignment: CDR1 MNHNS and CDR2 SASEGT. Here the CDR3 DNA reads TGTGCCAGCGGGGACAGGGGAAGATCACCCCTCCACTTT. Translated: CASGDRGRSPLHF.

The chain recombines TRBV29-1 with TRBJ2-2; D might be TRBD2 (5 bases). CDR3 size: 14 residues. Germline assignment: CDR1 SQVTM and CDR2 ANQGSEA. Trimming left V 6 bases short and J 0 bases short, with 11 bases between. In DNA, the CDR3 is TGCAGCGTCGAGGGTCCGACGAACACCGGGGAGCTGTTTTTT. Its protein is CSVEGPTNTGELFF.